This T cell receptor (beta chain) emerged from a study of blood T cells in healthy people across ages. Study-level information: The template switching approach captured approximately one barcoded beta molecule for every two T cells. Study-level points and caveats: Donors of long life had a larger count of naive CD4+ cells and greater diversity than aged donors.

CDR1 is DFQATT and CDR2 is SNEGSKA in the germline V gene (reference sequence). The CDR3 is 16 amino acids. V trimming: 3 bases; J trimming: 4 bases; junction bases outside the gene matches: 12. Roughly 10 milliliters of peripheral blood were drawn from each donor. This clonotype was picked up a small number of times. The antigen remains undetermined. The use of a sample-barcoded 5' primer and a J-beta primer mix characterized a second PCR of roughly 6 to 11 cycles. Sequencing yielded, for each sample, at least 3 million paired-end reads carrying CDR3. TCRdb re-derived calls from the 5' RACE reads in MiXCR, one entry per CDR3 protein. The sample records over a million distinct CDR3 sequences, around two fifths being singletons.

The chain employs TRBV20-1 and TRBJ2-1; 7 nucleotides align to TRBD2. Sequencing used blood. The TCR originated in a young woman in good health. CDR3 protein: CSASVPSGSTYNEQFF. The DNA of the CDR3 is TGCAGTGCTAGTGTGCCTAGCGGCTCAACATACAATGAGCAGTTCTTC.